This TCR beta chain was captured by sequencing in a study of cytomegalovirus exposure and HLA in healthy donors. As for the donors, each was a healthy bone marrow donor. V lost 6 bases, J lost 2 bases, and 8 bases stayed unmatched. Germline CDR1 KGHSH, CDR2 LQKENI. This CDR3 is 15 amino acids long. 13 Jbeta primers and 60 Vbeta primers were used for the PCR. Measured with immunoSEQ multiplex PCR; TCRdb has only the in-frame clones, and not every one. The sample contains 90,000 to 95,000 clones, about three quarters of which appear only once. This sequence joins TRBV18 and TRBJ2-5; 8 nucleotides agree with TRBD1. The sequence came from a male donor in good health and CMV-seropositive. The specimen sequenced was PBMCs. DNA for the CDR3: TGTGCCAGCTCTCTTGGGACAGGCCATCAAGAGACCCAGTACTTC. Its protein is CASSLGTGHQETQYF.